This T cell receptor beta chain was observed in a study of response to subunit inactivated influenza vaccine. TCRdb used MiXCR to reprocess the RT-PCR reads, holding one entry per CDR3 protein. The sample holds about 570,000 distinct CDR3 sequences, around 11% seen once. The V gene's germline CDR1 is SQVTM and CDR2 ANQGSEA. This CDR3 comprises 14 residues. Trimming shortened V by 6 bases and J by 0 bases, and 13 bases separated the two germline ends. These sequences were also reported in another study, on T cells expressing NK-cell markers. This second study notes: Scientists made TCR beta cDNA using 5'RACE template switching with UMIs. The TCR beta repertoires originated in sorted CD3+CD56+NKG2C+, CD3+CD56+NKG2C- and CD3+CD56-NKG2C+ T cells. Out of eight donors sequenced, seven tested HCMV-seropositive and the remaining one seronegative. Dominant NKG2C+ clonotypes in five or six donors made up roughly 1.0-8% of CD8+ T cells.

This clonotype was sampled from a man aged 50 to 59 who received an inactivated influenza vaccine. Sequencing used PBMCs from blood, obtained on the day of vaccination. This sequence joins TRBV29-1 and TRBJ2-3; D not resolved. CDR3 in DNA: TGCAGCGTAGCCAGAAGTCTTAGCACAGATACGCAGTATTTT. Protein: CSVARSLSTDTQYF.